Shown below are 31 T cell receptor beta chains from a single sample sequenced in a study of blood T cell repertoires in COVID-19. This table comes from immunoSEQ multiplex PCR, and its TCRdb copy is limited to in-frame clones, with some not included. The profile shows approximately 180,000 clones, 70% to 90% of them singletons. The sample taken for sequencing was peripheral blood. All receptors derive from a man aged 60 to 69 with acute or convalescent COVID-19.

This clone was counted once. This chain uses TRBV6-5 with TRBJ2-3; TRBD2 aligns across 9 bases. V was pared by 6 bases and J by 8 bases, with 9 bases of the junction left unmatched. This CDR3 has 14 amino acids. From germline, CDR1 is MNHEY and CDR2 SVGAGI. The CDR3 DNA is TGTGCCAGCAGGTTAGCGGGAGTCGGCGGTACGCAGTATTTT. As protein: CASRLAGVGGTQYF.

The V and J genes are TRBV7-8 and TRBJ2-4, with TRBD2 matching over 7 bases. J gave up 0 bases and V 5 bases, and 10 bases lay outside the gene matches. This CDR3 spans 17 amino acids. Germline assignment: CDR1 SGHVS and CDR2 FQNEAQ. CDR3 sequence reads: CASSADSGKLAKNIQYF. In nucleotides, the CDR3 is TGTGCCAGCAGCGCCGACAGCGGGAAACTAGCCAAAAACATTCAGTACTTC.

This sequence joins TRBV28 and TRBJ1-2; no reliable D call. V shed 2 bases and J shed 3 bases, with 13 bases lying between them. This CDR3 has 15 amino acids. The germline CDR1 and CDR2 sequences are MDHEN and SYDVKM. The CDR3 nucleotides read TGTGCCAGCAGTTTAGTAGAAGTGGGCGACTATGGCTACACCTTC. This codes for CASSLVEVGDYGYTF.

This chain uses TRBV2 with TRBJ2-5, with 8 bases lining up with TRBD2. The trim removed 5 bases at V and 1 base at J, leaving 6 bases unmatched. This CDR3 contains 15 residues. Germline lookup yields CDR1 SNHLY and CDR2 FYNNEI. The CDR3 DNA reads TGTGCCAGCAGTTGGCGGGAGGCAATCCAAGAGACCCAGTACTTC. Its protein product is CASSWREAIQETQYF.

The chain employs TRBV5-1 and TRBJ1-5; D is uncertain. The CDR3 runs 15 residues. The germline V gene encodes CDR1 SGHRS and CDR2 YFSETQ. Trimming stripped 0 bases from V and 0 bases from J, with 7 bases between. This chain's CDR3 is CASSLDGDSNQPQHF. The CDR3 coding sequence is TGCGCCAGCAGCTTGGACGGAGATAGCAATCAGCCCCAGCATTTT. The variable domain in full, completed from reference TRBV5-1 and TRBJ1-5, reads KAGVTQTPRYLIKTRGQQVTLSCSPISGHRSVSWYQQTPGQGLQFLFEYFSETQRNKGNFPGRFSGRQFSNSRSEMNVSTLELGDSALYLCASSLDGDSNQPQHFGDGTRLSIL.

The chain carries TRBV3-1 (or the pseudogene TRBV3-2) and TRBJ1-4; the D is unclear. V lost 4 bases and J lost 11, with 8 bases in between. This CDR3 is built from 11 residues. Germline CDR1 LGHDT, CDR2 YNNKEL (reference sequence). The CDR3 is CASSPGHKLFF. DNA for the CDR3: TGTGCCAGCAGCCCCGGTCATAAACTGTTTTTT.

This clone was observed a single time. CDR3 residues: CASSYSPWGGSYEQYF. As DNA, the CDR3 is TGTGCCAGCAGTTACTCTCCGTGGGGGGGATCCTACGAGCAGTACTTC. The rearrangement joins TRBV6-2 or TRBV6-3 to TRBJ2-7, with TRBD2 matching over 7 bases. Germline CDR1 is MNHEY and CDR2 is SVGEGT. Trimming removed 0 bases from V and 1 base from J; junction bases left unmatched: 6. CDR3 length: 16 amino acids.

The V call is TRBV24-1, the J call TRBJ1-2; D ambiguous. Germline CDR1 reads KGHDR; CDR2 reads SFDVKD. V lost 7 bases and J 6 bases, leaving 11 bases between the germline ends. This CDR3 has 12 amino acids. DNA of the CDR3: TGTGCCACCAGCCGCGACGGAGATGGCTACACCTTC. It is translated as CATSRDGDGYTF.

The rearrangement uses TRBV7-8 and TRBJ2-1, with TRBD2 identical over 10 bases. Trimming at V came to 4 bases and at J to 6 bases, leaving 18 bases not matched to a gene. This CDR3 is built from 19 residues. In germline, CDR1 is SGHVS, CDR2 FQNEAQ. CDR3 sequence: CASSSEGSGRITLANEQFF. The CDR3 DNA sequence: TGTGCCAGCAGCTCCGAGGGTAGCGGGAGGATCACCCTGGCCAATGAGCAGTTCTTC.

The rearrangement joins TRBV10-3 to TRBJ1-3, with 9 bases lining up with TRBD1. This CDR3 spans 16 amino acids. V shed 5 bases and J 0 bases; nucleotides not matched to a gene: 5. Germline V gene data show CDR1 as ENHRY and CDR2 as SYGVKD. For the CDR3, the DNA is TGTGCCATCAGTTATCCGACAGGGGGCTCTGGAAACACCATATATTTT. This gives the protein CAISYPTGGSGNTIYF.

This clone appeared a few times. The chain links TRBV12-3 or TRBV12-4 to TRBJ2-1; 7 nucleotides match TRBD2. After removal of 6 bases from V and 9 bases from J, the junction contained 8 bases not matched to a gene. The CDR3 consists of 13 residues. The CDR3 loop reads CASSLGPGGEQFF. In DNA form, the CDR3 reads TGTGCCAGCAGCCTCGGACCGGGGGGTGAGCAGTTCTTC.

The J gene is TRBJ1-3, the V gene TRBV19; no reliable D call. Germline lookup yields CDR1 LNHDA and CDR2 SQIVND (reference sequence). The V end was cut by 7 bases, the J end by 9 bases, with 10 bases between. The length of the CDR3 is 11 residues. This CDR3 reads CASTAGGTIYF. The CDR3, as DNA: TGTGCCAGTACCGCGGGAGGCACCATATATTTT.

CDR3 nucleotides: TGCGCCAGCAATAAAGAGGAGAGCTACGAGCAGTACTTC. This sequence encodes CASNKEESYEQYF. V is TRBV10-1 and J is TRBJ2-7; D ambiguous. Trimming removed 7 bases from V and 3 bases from J, with 13 bases in between. The germline gives CDR1 WNHNN, CDR2 SYGVQD (reference sequence). The CDR3 runs to 13 residues.

J is TRBJ2-1 and V is TRBV9, with 11 nucleotides matching TRBD1. CDR3 size: 16 residues. Germline trimming cut 4 bases from V and 6 bases from J; bases unmatched to any gene: 9. Germline CDR1 and CDR2: SGDLS and YYNGEE. CDR3: CASSPRTGGARNEQFF. For the CDR3, the DNA is TGTGCCAGCAGCCCCAGGACAGGGGGCGCACGCAATGAGCAGTTCTTC.

The chain links TRBV27 to TRBJ2-7; TRBD2 is a possible D gene (5 bases). The germline V gene has CDR1 MNHEY and CDR2 SMNVEV (reference sequence). CDR3 length: 15 residues. The germline V and J ends were trimmed by 5 bases and 7 bases, with 21 bases remaining between them. CDR3 DNA sequence: TGTGCCAGCAGTCCTGGCCGGATCGGGAAAGGGGAGCAGTACTTC. Encoded protein: CASSPGRIGKGEQYF.

CDR3 region: CASMRVLSGGNEKLFF. CDR3 DNA: TGTGCCAGCATGAGGGTCTTATCAGGGGGTAATGAAAAACTGTTTTTT. The chain joins TRBV28 to TRBJ1-4, with 7 bases lining up with TRBD1. The CDR3 loop spans 16 amino acids. Germline-derived CDR1 and CDR2 are MDHEN and SYDVKM. Trimming took 7 bases from V and 4 from J; bases not matched to a gene: 12. Full variable domain (outside the CDR3, taken from reference TRBV28 and TRBJ1-4): DVKVTQSSRYLVKRTGEKVFLECVQDMDHENMFWYRQDPGLGLRLIYFSYDVKMKEKGDIPEGYSVSREKKERFSLILESASTNQTSMYLCASMRVLSGGNEKLFFGSGTQLSVL.

The chain carries TRBV5-1 and TRBJ1-4; tentatively, D is TRBD1 (5 bases). Germline-derived CDR1 and CDR2 are SGHRS and YFSETQ. The length of the CDR3 is 16 residues. With 10 bases removed from V and 5 bases from J, the gap between germline ends came to 24 bases. As DNA, the CDR3 is TGCGCCTCCCGGGCGGTAGGGGATATTTTAAATGAAAAACTGTTTTTT. This codes for CASRAVGDILNEKLFF.

The chain uses TRBV5-1 and TRBJ2-5, with 7 bases matching TRBD1. CDR1 is SGHRS and CDR2 is YFSETQ in the germline V gene. The ends lost 4 bases at V and 1 base at J; junction bases unmatched: 4. This CDR3 has 14 amino acids. CDR3 in DNA: TGCGCCAGCAGCCCGGGACAGCCCCAAGAGACCCAGTACTTC. This codes for CASSPGQPQETQYF.

This chain uses TRBV6-6 with TRBJ1-1, with TRBD1 as a possible D gene (6 bases). The CDR3 contains 16 residues. The germline CDR1 and CDR2 sequences are MNHNY and SVGAGI (reference sequence). The V gene lost 4 bases and the J gene lost 1 base, with 16 bases spanning the gap. The CDR3 loop is CASSSKTTGPNTEAFF. As DNA, the CDR3 is TGTGCCAGCAGTTCTAAGACAACAGGGCCGAACACTGAAGCTTTCTTT.

The chain employs TRBV5-6 and TRBJ2-3; 9 nucleotides match TRBD2. The CDR3 extends over 16 amino acids. In germline, CDR1 is SGHDT, CDR2 YYEEEE. Trimming removed 3 bases from V and 4 bases from J; junction bases left unmatched: 9. In nucleotides, the CDR3 is TGTGCCAGCAGCTCACCGGGACTAGCAGTGGCAGATACGCAGTATTTT. Encoded protein: CASSSPGLAVADTQYF.

In this sample, this clone turned up once. The chain links TRBV7-2 to TRBJ2-1; unclear D gene. Looked up from germline, CDR1 is SGHTA and CDR2 is FQGNSA. The V end was cut by 5 bases, the J end by 4 bases, with 12 bases between. This CDR3 is built from 14 residues. The CDR3 sequence is CASSKQPAYNEQFF. The CDR3 coding sequence is TGTGCCAGCAGCAAACAGCCGGCTTACAATGAGCAGTTCTTC.

The V and J genes are TRBV6-6 and TRBJ2-6; 7 bases are shared with TRBD1. Germline lookup yields CDR1 MNHNY and CDR2 SVGAGI (reference sequence). V trimming: 6 bases; J trimming: 2 bases; junction bases outside the gene matches: 7. The length of the CDR3 is 16 residues. The CDR3 here is CASRPGGWTGANVLTF. The CDR3 DNA follows: TGTGCCAGCAGACCAGGGGGATGGACTGGGGCCAACGTCCTGACTTTC.

The rearrangement links TRBV5-4 to TRBJ1-5; D is ambiguous. Germline V CDR1 and CDR2: SGHNT, YYREEE (reference sequence). The V end was cut by 1 base, the J end by 7 bases, with 15 bases between. CDR3 length equals 15 residues. DNA of the CDR3: TGTGCCAGCAGCTTGCCCTCGACCCCCGGGCAGCCCCAGCATTTT. Amino acids: CASSLPSTPGQPQHF.

J is TRBJ2-7 and V is TRBV28, with D uncertain. V lost 5 bases to trimming and J lost 6 bases, with 8 bases between them. Germline V lookup: CDR1 MDHEN, CDR2 SYDVKM. This CDR3 spans 11 amino acids. This CDR3 reads CASSPLSEQYF. CDR3 in DNA: TGTGCCAGCAGTCCCCTCTCCGAGCAGTACTTC.

V usage is TRBV27 and J usage is TRBJ2-1; 9 positions agree with TRBD2. The germline V gene encodes CDR1 MNHEY and CDR2 SMNVEV (reference sequence). V lost 5 bases to trimming and J lost 7 bases; unmatched junction nucleotides: 6. CDR3 length: 14 amino acids. In DNA, the CDR3 is TGTGCCAGCAGTCCGCTAGCGGGAAGGAATGAGCAGTTCTTC. Protein product: CASSPLAGRNEQFF.

This chain links TRBV5-1 with TRBJ1-3, with D possibly being TRBD1 (6 bases). V lost 4 bases and J lost 0, with 11 bases in between. Germline V gives CDR1 SGHRS, CDR2 YFSETQ. CDR3 length equals 15 residues. The CDR3, as DNA: TGCGCCAGCAGCCCGGACAGCAACTCTGGAAACACCATATATTTT. Amino acids: CASSPDSNSGNTIYF.

The chain is built from TRBV28 and TRBJ2-3; D gene ambiguous. Germline V gene data show CDR1 as MDHEN and CDR2 as SYDVKM. The CDR3 spans 13 residues. V lost 1 base to trimming and J lost 4 bases, with 6 bases between them. As DNA, the CDR3 is TGTGCCAGCAGTTTATCACATTCAGATACGCAGTATTTT. This gives the protein CASSLSHSDTQYF.

V gene TRBV19 combines with J gene TRBJ1-1; D is unresolved. The CDR3 is 14 amino acids. With 2 bases removed from V and 1 base from J, the gap between germline ends came to 8 bases. Germline CDR1 LNHDA, CDR2 SQIVND (reference sequence). The CDR3 protein is CASSIIARNTEAFF. The CDR3, as DNA: TGTGCCAGTAGTATAATCGCGAGGAACACTGAAGCTTTCTTT.

The chain recombines TRBV25-1 with TRBJ1-6, with a possible D match to TRBD1 (6 bases). CDR1 and CDR2 from the germline V gene are MGHDK and SYGVNS. CDR3 length: 13 amino acids. The germline V and J ends were trimmed by 9 bases and 7 bases, with 13 bases remaining between them. Here the CDR3 reads CASGGAGNSPLHF. The CDR3 nucleotides are TGTGCCAGTGGGGGGGCCGGAAATTCACCCCTCCACTTT.

This sequence joins TRBV10-3 and TRBJ1-2; D is uncertain. The CDR3 spans 14 residues. The germline V gene encodes CDR1 ENHRY and CDR2 SYGVKD. V was shortened by 2 bases and J by 7 bases, with 14 bases between the two germline ends. This CDR3 reads CAISEGSVSGGYTF. The CDR3 coding sequence is TGTGCCATCAGTGAGGGAAGCGTTTCGGGTGGCTACACCTTC.

The CDR3 region has the DNA TGTGCCAGCAGCTTGGGAAGCGGGAGGGCCCTCGGTGAGCAGTTCTTC. This sequence encodes CASSLGSGRALGEQFF. This sequence joins TRBV11-3 and TRBJ2-1; 10 bases line up with TRBD2. This CDR3 is built from 16 residues. Trimming at V came to 3 bases and at J to 9 bases, leaving 11 bases not matched to a gene. CDR1 and CDR2 (germline): SGHNT, YENEEA.